The 14 T cell receptor beta chains listed next were all sequenced from one sample in a study of blood T cell repertoires in COVID-19. Sequencing used immunoSEQ multiplex PCR; TCRdb keeps in-frame clones, though not all of them. The sample consists of approximately 46,000 clones, approximately 85% of them appearing once. The sample taken for sequencing was peripheral blood. These receptors were taken from a woman aged 55-69 years with acute or convalescent COVID-19.

This clone was picked up one time. This chain joins TRBV3-1 (or the pseudogene TRBV3-2) and TRBJ1-2, with TRBD1 matching over 9 bases. Germline loops: CDR1 LGHDT, CDR2 YNNKEL (reference sequence). The CDR3 is made up of 16 amino acids. The V segment lost 0 bases and the J segment 5 bases; nucleotides outside the gene matches: 7. The CDR3 loop is CASSQDTDRGWYGYTF. The DNA for the CDR3 is TGTGCCAGCAGCCAAGACACGGACAGGGGTTGGTATGGCTACACCTTC.

The genes are TRBV7-2 and TRBJ1-4, with a possible D match to TRBD1 (5 bases). V lost 5 bases and J lost 4, with 14 bases in between. Germline assignment: CDR1 SGHTA and CDR2 FQGNSA. The CDR3 extends over 15 amino acids. The CDR3 DNA sequence: TGTGCCAGCAGCCTGGCGGGGGTCGGTAATGAAAAACTGTTTTTT. This gives the protein CASSLAGVGNEKLFF.

The rearrangement joins TRBV7-9 to TRBJ2-1; TRBD2 aligns across 7 bases. The germline CDR1 and CDR2 sequences are SEHNR and FQNEAQ (reference sequence). CDR3 length: 17 amino acids. Germline trimming cut 0 bases from V and 6 bases from J; bases unmatched to any gene: 11. The chain's CDR3 is CASSLAGLAGVRNEQFF. As DNA, the CDR3 is TGTGCCAGCAGCTTAGCGGGGTTGGCGGGAGTCCGCAATGAGCAGTTCTTC.

Only a few counts were recorded for this clone. This chain joins TRBV18 and TRBJ1-3; D unclear. The CDR3 spans 16 residues. V shed 3 bases and J shed 0 bases, with 12 bases lying between them. Germline V gene sequence: CDR1 KGHSH, CDR2 LQKENI. CDR3 DNA sequence: TGTGCCAGCTCACCTAATCCCCCCCTCTCTGGAAACACCATATATTTT. It translates to CASSPNPPLSGNTIYF.

The chain couples TRBV2 to TRBJ1-2; D is perhaps TRBD1 (5 bases). V gave up 6 bases and J gave up 4 bases, with 15 bases separating them. The CDR3 totals 14 residues. Germline V gene data show CDR1 as SNHLY and CDR2 as FYNNEI. The CDR3 spells CASRKFDSSYGYTF. The CDR3 DNA reads as TGTGCCAGCAGAAAGTTTGACAGCTCCTATGGCTACACCTTC.

The rearrangement uses TRBV7-2 and TRBJ1-1; tentatively, D is TRBD1 (6 bases). CDR1 is SGHTA and CDR2 is FQGNSA in the germline V gene. Deletions cut 4 bases from V and 4 bases from J, with 10 bases between. The CDR3 totals 13 residues. In DNA form, the CDR3 reads TGTGCCAGCAGCTATACAGGGTCCACTGAAGCTTTCTTT. It translates to CASSYTGSTEAFF.

This clone has just one count. The genes are TRBV6-4 and TRBJ2-1, with D tentatively TRBD2 (7 bases). Germline V CDR1 and CDR2: MRHNA, SNTAGT. Deletions cut 5 bases from V and 4 bases from J, with 12 bases between. This CDR3 has 14 residues. CDR3 sequence reads: CASSRAGAYNEQFF. For the CDR3, the DNA is TGTGCCAGCAGTCGGGCGGGGGCTTACAATGAGCAGTTCTTC.

The chain uses TRBV3-1 (or the pseudogene TRBV3-2) and TRBJ2-1; 8 bases match TRBD2. The J segment lost 1 base and the V segment lost 3 bases, leaving 5 bases of the junction unmatched. The CDR3 is 16 residues long. Germline V gene sequence: CDR1 LGHDT, CDR2 YNNKEL (reference sequence). For the CDR3, the DNA is TGTGCCAGCAGCCAGAGGACTAGCTGGTCCTACAATGAGCAGTTCTTC. It specifies CASSQRTSWSYNEQFF.

This chain uses TRBV19 with TRBJ1-1; D might be TRBD1 (5 bases). This CDR3 has 16 residues. The V end was cut by 3 bases, the J end by 0 bases, with 14 bases between. The germline gives CDR1 LNHDA, CDR2 SQIVND (reference sequence). CDR3 DNA: TGTGCCAGTAGTATTAGGGCAGGGCCTCTGAACACTGAAGCTTTCTTT. Translated: CASSIRAGPLNTEAFF.

The gene calls are TRBV4-2 and TRBJ1-2; 9 nucleotides align to TRBD1. This CDR3 is 15 amino acids long. The V gene's germline CDR1 is LGHNA and CDR2 YNFKEQ. J was trimmed by 3 bases and V by 4 bases; bases with no gene match: 6. In nucleotides, the CDR3 is TGTGCCAGCAGCCCCCGGGACAGGGAACACTATGGCTACACCTTC. It translates to CASSPRDREHYGYTF.

CDR3 amino acids: CASSSGTGTYNEQFF. CDR3 nucleotide sequence: TGCGCCAGCAGCTCCGGGACAGGGACCTACAATGAGCAGTTCTTC. This chain joins TRBV5-1 and TRBJ2-1; 9 bases line up with TRBD1. The CDR3 is 15 residues long. Germline V gene lookup returns CDR1 SGHRS and CDR2 YFSETQ. J lost 2 bases, V lost 3 bases, and 3 bases had no gene match.

This chain joins TRBV5-5 and TRBJ1-2; TRBD1 aligns across 7 bases. Germline V lookup: CDR1 SGHKS, CDR2 YYEKEE (reference sequence). V lost 4 bases, J lost 7 bases, and 7 bases stayed unmatched. There are 13 residues in the CDR3. The CDR3 nucleotides are TGTGCCAGCAGCCCTGAGGGGGCAGGTGGCTACACCTTC. Protein sequence: CASSPEGAGGYTF.

CDR3 in DNA: TGTGCCAGCAGCATAGGACTAGCGGGAGGGCCCGGTAATGAGCAGTTCTTC. Protein sequence: CASSIGLAGGPGNEQFF. The chain is built from TRBV9 and TRBJ2-1; 15 nucleotides align to TRBD2. Germline V gene lookup returns CDR1 SGDLS and CDR2 YYNGEE. J was trimmed by 7 bases and V by 4 bases; bases with no gene match: 9. The length of the CDR3 is 17 residues.

This chain joins TRBV29-1 and TRBJ2-7, with D possibly matching TRBD1 (7 bases). Germline values: CDR1 SQVTM, CDR2 ANQGSEA. The CDR3 is made up of 13 amino acids. The V and J ends lost 5 bases and 3 bases respectively, with 14 bases between them. This chain's CDR3 is CSVTQGGRYEQYF. CDR3 nucleotide sequence: TGCAGCGTTACCCAGGGGGGCCGCTACGAGCAGTACTTC.